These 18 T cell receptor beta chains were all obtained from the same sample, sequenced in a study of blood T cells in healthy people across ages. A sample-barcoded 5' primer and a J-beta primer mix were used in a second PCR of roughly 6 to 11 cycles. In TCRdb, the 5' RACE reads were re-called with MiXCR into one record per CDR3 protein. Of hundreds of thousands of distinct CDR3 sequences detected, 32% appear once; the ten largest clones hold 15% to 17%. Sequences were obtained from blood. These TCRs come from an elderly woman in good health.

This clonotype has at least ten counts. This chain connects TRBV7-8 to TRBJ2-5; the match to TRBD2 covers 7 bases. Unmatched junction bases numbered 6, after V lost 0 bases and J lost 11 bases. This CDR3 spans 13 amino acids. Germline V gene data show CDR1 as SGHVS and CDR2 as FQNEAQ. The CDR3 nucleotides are TGTGCCAGCAGCTTAGCGGGTCAGGGAGGGCAGTACTTC. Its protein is CASSLAGQGGQYF.

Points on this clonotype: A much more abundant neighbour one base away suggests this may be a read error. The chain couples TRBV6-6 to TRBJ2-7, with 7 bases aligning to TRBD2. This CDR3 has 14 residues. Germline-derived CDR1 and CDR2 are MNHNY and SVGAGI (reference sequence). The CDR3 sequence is CASRYSQGGYEQYF. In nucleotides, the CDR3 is TGTGCCAGCAGGTACTCTCAGGGAGGGTACGAGCAGTACTTC.

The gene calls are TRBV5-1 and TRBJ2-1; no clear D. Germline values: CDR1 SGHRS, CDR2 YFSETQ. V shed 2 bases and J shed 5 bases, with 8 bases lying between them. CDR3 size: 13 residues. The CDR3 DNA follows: TGCGCCAGCAGCTTCGAACTACACAATGAGCAGTTCTTC. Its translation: CASSFELHNEQFF.

This chain's CDR3 is CASSSLTTGGELFF. CDR3 DNA sequence: TGTGCCAGCAGTTCTCTCACCACTGGTGGGGAGCTGTTTTTT. V is TRBV6-5 and J is TRBJ2-2; no clear D gene. V gave up 4 bases and J gave up 8 bases, with 14 bases separating them. Germline CDR1 and CDR2: MNHEY and SVGAGI. The CDR3 sequence is 14 residues long.

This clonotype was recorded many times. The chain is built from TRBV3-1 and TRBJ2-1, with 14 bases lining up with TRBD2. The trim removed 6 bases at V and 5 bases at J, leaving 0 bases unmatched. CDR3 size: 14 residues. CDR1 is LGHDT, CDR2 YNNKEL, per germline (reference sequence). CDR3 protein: CASRTSGGDNEQFF. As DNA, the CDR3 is TGTGCCAGCAGGACTAGCGGGGGGGACAATGAGCAGTTCTTC.

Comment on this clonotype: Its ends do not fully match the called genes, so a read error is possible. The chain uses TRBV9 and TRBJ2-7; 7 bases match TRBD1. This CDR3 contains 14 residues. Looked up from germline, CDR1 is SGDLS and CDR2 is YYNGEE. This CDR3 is CVSSVDRVPYEQYF. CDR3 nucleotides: TGTGTCAGCAGCGTAGACAGGGTTCCCTACGAGCAGTACTTC.

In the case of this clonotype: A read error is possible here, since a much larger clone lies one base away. CDR3 nucleotides: TGTGCCTGGAACCATGGGGGGACTGGGGTCAACGTCCTGACTTTC. Protein: CAWNHGGTGVNVLTF. The gene calls are TRBV30 and TRBJ2-6, with a tentative D call TRBD2 (6 bases). The CDR3 consists of 15 residues. Germline lookup yields CDR1 GTSNPN and CDR2 SVGIG (reference sequence).

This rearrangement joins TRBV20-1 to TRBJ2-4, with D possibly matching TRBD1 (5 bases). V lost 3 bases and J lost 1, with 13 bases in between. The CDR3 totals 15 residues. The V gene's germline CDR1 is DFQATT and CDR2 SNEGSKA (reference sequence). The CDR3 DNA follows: TGCAGTGCTAGTCTTCCAGGGTCCGCCAAAAACATTCAGTACTTC. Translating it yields CSASLPGSAKNIQYF.

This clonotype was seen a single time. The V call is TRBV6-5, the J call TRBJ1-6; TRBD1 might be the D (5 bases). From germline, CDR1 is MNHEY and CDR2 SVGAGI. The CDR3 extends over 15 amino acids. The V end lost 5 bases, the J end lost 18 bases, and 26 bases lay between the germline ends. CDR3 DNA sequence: TGTGCCAGCAGTCCCGGGGACCAACAGAGTTCGAGCCGCCACTTT. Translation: CASSPGDQQSSSRHF.

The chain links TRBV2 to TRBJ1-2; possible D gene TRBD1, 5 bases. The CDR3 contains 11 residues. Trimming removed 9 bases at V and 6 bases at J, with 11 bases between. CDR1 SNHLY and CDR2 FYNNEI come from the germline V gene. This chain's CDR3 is CARGGTHGYTF. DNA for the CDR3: TGTGCCAGGGGGGGAACGCATGGCTACACCTTC. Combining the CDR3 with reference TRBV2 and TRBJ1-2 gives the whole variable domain EPEVTQTPSHQVTQMGQEVILRCVPISNHLYFYWYRQILGQKVEFLVSFYNNEISEKSEIFDDQFSVERPDGSNFTLKIRSTKLEDSAMYFCARGGTHGYTFGSGTRLTVV.

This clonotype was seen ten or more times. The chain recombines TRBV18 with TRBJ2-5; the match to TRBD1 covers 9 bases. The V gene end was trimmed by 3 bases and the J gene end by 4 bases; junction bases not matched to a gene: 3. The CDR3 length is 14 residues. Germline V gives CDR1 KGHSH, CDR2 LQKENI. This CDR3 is CASSPATGGETQYF. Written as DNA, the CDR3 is TGTGCCAGCTCACCGGCGACAGGGGGAGAGACCCAGTACTTC.

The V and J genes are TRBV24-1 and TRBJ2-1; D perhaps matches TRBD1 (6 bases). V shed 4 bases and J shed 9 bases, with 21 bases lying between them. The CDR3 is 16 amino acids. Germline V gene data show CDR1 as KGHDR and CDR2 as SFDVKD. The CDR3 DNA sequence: TGTGCCACCAGTGACCCTAATACCGGGACAAGGAGTGAGCAGTTCTTC. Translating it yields CATSDPNTGTRSEQFF.

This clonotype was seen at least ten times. DNA for the CDR3: TGCAGTGCTAGTACTATACGGGAAAATCAGCCCCAGCATTTT. Residues: CSASTIRENQPQHF. The rearrangement links TRBV20-1 to TRBJ1-5; no reliable D call. Germline V gives CDR1 DFQATT, CDR2 SNEGSKA (reference sequence). V shed 3 bases and J shed 4 bases, with 13 bases lying between them. This CDR3 has 14 amino acids.

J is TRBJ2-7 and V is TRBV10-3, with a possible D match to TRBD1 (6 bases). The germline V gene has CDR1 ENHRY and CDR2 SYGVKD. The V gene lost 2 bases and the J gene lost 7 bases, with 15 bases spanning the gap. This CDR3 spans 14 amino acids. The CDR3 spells CAISERVRDNEQYF. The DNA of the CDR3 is TGTGCCATCAGTGAGCGGGTCAGGGACAATGAGCAGTACTTC.

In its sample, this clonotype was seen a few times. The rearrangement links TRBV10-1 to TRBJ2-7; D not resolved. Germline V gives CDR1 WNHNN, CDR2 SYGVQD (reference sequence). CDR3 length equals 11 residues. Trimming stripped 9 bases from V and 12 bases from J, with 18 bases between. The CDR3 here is CASRNGEVVYF. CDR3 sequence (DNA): TGCGCCAGTCGGAATGGTGAGGTCGTGTACTTC.

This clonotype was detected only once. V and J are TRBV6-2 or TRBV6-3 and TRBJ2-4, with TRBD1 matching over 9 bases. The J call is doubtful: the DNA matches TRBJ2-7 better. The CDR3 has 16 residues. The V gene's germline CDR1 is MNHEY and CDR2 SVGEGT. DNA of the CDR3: TGTGCCAGCAGTCCTAAGGGACAGGGACCTTTCTACGAGCAGTACTTC. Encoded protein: CASSPKGQGPFYEQYF.

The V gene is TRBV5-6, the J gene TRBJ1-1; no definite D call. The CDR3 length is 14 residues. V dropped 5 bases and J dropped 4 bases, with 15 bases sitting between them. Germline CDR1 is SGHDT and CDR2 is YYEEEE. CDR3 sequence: CASRSRGQSTEAFF. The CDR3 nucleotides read TGTGCCAGCAGATCGCGAGGCCAGAGCACTGAAGCTTTCTTT.

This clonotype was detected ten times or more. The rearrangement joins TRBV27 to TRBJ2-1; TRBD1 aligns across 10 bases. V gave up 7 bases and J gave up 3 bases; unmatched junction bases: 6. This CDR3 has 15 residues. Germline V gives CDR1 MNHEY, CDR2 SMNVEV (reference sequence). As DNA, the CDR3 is TGTGCCAGCAATAGACAGGGGGCGATCTACAATGAGCAGTTCTTC. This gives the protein CASNRQGAIYNEQFF.